Detailed here is one TCR beta chain. Its antigen is not identified. The V and J ends lost 0 bases and 6 bases, in that order; junction bases with no gene match: 8. In germline, CDR1 is LGHDT, CDR2 YNNKEL (reference sequence). This CDR3 is built from 15 residues. This specimen comes from a study of tissue T cells after allogeneic stem cell transplantation. About the research overall: Where cell numbers permitted, CD3+ T cells were sorted from preserved blood and marrow.

The data were produced by immunoSEQ multiplex PCR, yet TCRdb's version contains in-frame clones alone and is incomplete. The data contain 25,000 or so clones, about 90% of them seen just once; the ten biggest clones take up 1.5% to 2.5%. General study points: Anatomically similar tissues had similar TCR repertoires within each patient.

The input for sequencing was blood, taken before transplantation. The chain combines TRBV3-1 (or the pseudogene TRBV3-2) with TRBJ2-7; 7 positions match TRBD1. The clonotype comes from a male donor aged 60 or over who later had graft-versus-host disease after an allogeneic stem cell transplant. This CDR3 is CASSQDASEGAEQYF. Written as DNA, the CDR3 is TGTGCCAGCAGCCAAGACGCCAGCGAGGGGGCCGAGCAGTACTTC.